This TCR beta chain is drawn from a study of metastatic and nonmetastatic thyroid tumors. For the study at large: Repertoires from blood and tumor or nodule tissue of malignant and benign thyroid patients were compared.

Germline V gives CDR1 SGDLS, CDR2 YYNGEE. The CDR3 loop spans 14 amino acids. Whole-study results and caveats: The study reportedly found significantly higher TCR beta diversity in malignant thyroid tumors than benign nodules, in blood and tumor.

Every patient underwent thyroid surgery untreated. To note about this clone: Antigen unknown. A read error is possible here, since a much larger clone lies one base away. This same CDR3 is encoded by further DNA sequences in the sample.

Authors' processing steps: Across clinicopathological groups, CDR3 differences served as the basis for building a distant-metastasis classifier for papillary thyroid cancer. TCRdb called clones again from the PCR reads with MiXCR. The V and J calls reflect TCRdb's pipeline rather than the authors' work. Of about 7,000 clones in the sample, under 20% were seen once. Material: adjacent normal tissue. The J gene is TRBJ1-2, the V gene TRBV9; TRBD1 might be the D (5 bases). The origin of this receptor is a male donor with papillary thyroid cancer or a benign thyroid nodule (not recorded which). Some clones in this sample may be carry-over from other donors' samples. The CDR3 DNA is TGTGCCAGTGGGACGGGTTCCTCGGCCAGTGGCTACACCTTT. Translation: CASGTGSSASGYTF. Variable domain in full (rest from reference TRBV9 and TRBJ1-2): DSGVTQTPKHLITATGQRVTLRCSPRSGDLSVYWYQQSLDQGLQFLIQYYNGEERAKGNILERFSAQQFPDLHSELNLSSLELGDSALYFCASGTGSSASGYTFGSGTRLTVV.